The rows below give T cell receptor beta chains drawn from one sample of a study of CD4 T cells in relation to SARS-CoV-2 and coronaviruses. Assay: immunoSEQ multiplex PCR; the TCRdb copy retains only in-frame clones and omits some. Among 55,000 to 70,000 clones, over 90% were seen once, and the ten largest hold roughly 0.21%. Source material: naive CD4+ T cells from PBMCs. Receptors were obtained from a human donor in good health. Both conserved end residues are part of each CDR3. Clone size is stated in some rows and not others, as once, few, many or a class when expanded.

J gene | V gene | clone size | CDR3 protein
TRBJ2-7 | TRBV14 | . | CASSIISRGLAAHEQYF
TRBJ1-2 | TRBV25-1 | . | CASKGLEGYTF
TRBJ2-1 | TRBV18 | . | CASSAPRGLAGGLNEQFF
TRBJ2-5 | TRBV19 | . | CASSLGREETQYF
TRBJ2-1 | TRBV18 | . | CASSPGALNEQFF
TRBJ2-7 | TRBV27 | . | CASSPRRVLYEQYF
TRBJ2-1 | TRBV27 | . | CASSLKVSGTGFYEQFF
TRBJ1-4 | TRBV5-4 | . | CASSLDPRSATNEKLFF
TRBJ1-3 | TRBV9 | . | CASSVVGTGDLLSGNTIYF
TRBJ1-2 | TRBV3-1/TRBV3-2 | . | CASSQGDRGYGYTF
TRBJ2-3 | TRBV5-1 | . | CASSLGGNTDTQYF
TRBJ1-6 | TRBV3-1/TRBV3-2 | . | CASSQDQGRVSPLHF
TRBJ1-2 | TRBV27 | once | CASSFWGEGYGYTF
TRBJ2-3 | TRBV11-3 | . | CASSLGGADTQYF